The T cell receptor (beta chain) under discussion was sequenced for a study of T cells in Graves' hyperthyroidism and ophthalmopathy. Study in general: Peripheral blood draws took place at initial diagnosis, ahead of any treatment.

Amplified TCR beta CDR3 regions came from RNA transcripts. HTBI primers were the set used in a first-round RT-PCR of the TCR CDR3. Each CDR3 protein is one row after TCRdb ran MiXCR on the multiplex PCR reads. The table lists roughly 580,000 distinct CDR3 sequences, 11% to 15% of them singletons, with about 5.8% in the top ten. This clonotype was counted at least ten times. Germline CDR1 and CDR2: SGHTA and FQGNSA. CDR3 size: 14 residues. V gave up 5 bases and J gave up 2 bases, with 11 bases separating them. V usage is TRBV7-2 and J usage is TRBJ2-3, with D uncertain. This sequence was found in a young woman with Graves' hyperthyroidism that later progressed to Graves' ophthalmopathy. Input material: blood. Here the CDR3 DNA reads TGTGCCAGCAGCCCTCGGATTTCCACAGATACGCAGTATTTT. The encoded protein is CASSPRISTDTQYF.